This T cell receptor beta chain was sequenced for a study of cytomegalovirus exposure and HLA in healthy donors. Looked up from germline, CDR1 is LNHNV and CDR2 is YYDKDF (reference sequence). J gave up 0 bases and V 1 base, and 3 bases lay outside the gene matches. The CDR3 length is 15 residues. This PCR relied on a set of 60 Vbeta primers and 13 Jbeta primers. The method was immunoSEQ multiplex PCR; TCRdb's version includes in-frame clones alone and lacks a portion of them. The sample contains some 140,000 clones, 65% to 85% of which appear only once. The J gene is TRBJ2-7, the V gene TRBV15; 7 nucleotides match TRBD1. The TCR comes from a woman aged 40 to 49 in good health and CMV-seropositive. Material: PBMCs. The CDR3 DNA reads TGTGCCACCAGCAGAGGAGGGGGCCCCTCCTACGAGCAGTACTTC. As protein: CATSRGGGPSYEQYF. Complete variable domain (other parts from reference TRBV15 and TRBJ2-7): DAMVIQNPRYQVTQFGKPVTLSCSQTLNHNVMYWYQQKSSQAPKLLFHYYDKDFNNEADTPDNFQSRRPNTSFCFLDIRSPGLGDTAMYLCATSRGGGPSYEQYFGPGTRLTVT.